Shown below are 14 T cell receptor beta chains from a single sample sequenced in a study of blood T cell repertoires in COVID-19. TCRdb's table, derived via immunoSEQ multiplex PCR, lists solely in-frame clones and lacks some. There are 200,000 to 250,000 clones in the sample; approximately 91% occur only once, and less than 3.5% lies in the top ten. The sequenced sample was peripheral blood. The receptors shown here come from a woman aged 60-75 years with acute or convalescent COVID-19.

This chain uses TRBV3-1 (or the pseudogene TRBV3-2) with TRBJ2-2; tentatively, D is TRBD2 (6 bases). Trimming took off 1 base at V and 3 bases at J, with 12 bases between the two ends. The CDR3 is made up of 16 amino acids. Germline CDR1 is LGHDT and CDR2 is YNNKEL (reference sequence). CDR3 region: CASSQGRGKDTGELFF. CDR3 DNA sequence: TGTGCCAGCAGCCAAGGCCGGGGGAAGGACACCGGGGAGCTGTTTTTT.

V and J are TRBV5-4 and TRBJ1-4; 9 nucleotides line up with TRBD1. Germline loops: CDR1 SGHNT, CDR2 YYREEE (reference sequence). Unmatched junction bases numbered 7, after V lost 0 bases and J lost 7 bases. The CDR3 has 16 amino acids. CDR3 bases: TGTGCCAGCAGCTTGGGCGGACAGGGGATCAGTGAAAAACTGTTTTTT. Translation gives CASSLGGQGISEKLFF.

The J gene is TRBJ1-2, the V gene TRBV9; D uncertain. In germline, CDR1 is SGDLS, CDR2 YYNGEE. CDR3 length: 13 residues. The V end lost 3 bases, the J end lost 1 base, and 7 bases lay between the germline ends. The DNA for the CDR3 is TGTGCCAGCAGCGATTATCTTAACTATGGCTACACCTTC. Encoded protein: CASSDYLNYGYTF.

This clone was seen only once. The chain carries TRBV6-6 and TRBJ2-7, with D perhaps matching TRBD2 (6 bases). The CDR3 is made up of 15 amino acids. V was pared by 2 bases and J by 7 bases, with 18 bases between. CDR1 is MNHNY and CDR2 is SVGAGI in the germline V gene (reference sequence). In DNA, the CDR3 is TGTGCCAGCAGTTACGATGCGGGGCCCGCGCGGGAGCAGTACTTC. As protein: CASSYDAGPAREQYF.

V usage is TRBV24-1 and J usage is TRBJ2-6; 8 nucleotides match TRBD2. Germline CDR1 KGHDR, CDR2 SFDVKD. V lost 4 bases to trimming and J lost 0 bases; unmatched junction nucleotides: 4. CDR3 length: 17 residues. The CDR3 nucleotides are TGTGCCACCAGTGACCGCGGGGGGATCTCTGGGGCCAACGTCCTGACTTTC. It is translated as CATSDRGGISGANVLTF.

The rearrangement uses TRBV7-8 and TRBJ2-7, with D possibly being TRBD1 (6 bases). From germline, CDR1 is SGHVS and CDR2 FQNEAQ. V lost 5 bases, J lost 3 bases, and 20 bases lay in between. CDR3 length equals 16 residues. This chain's CDR3 is CASSLHRVTELYEQYF. CDR3 nucleotide sequence: TGTGCCAGCAGCCTACACAGGGTAACTGAACTCTACGAGCAGTACTTC.

The chain couples TRBV11-3 to TRBJ2-2, with D possibly being TRBD2 (6 bases). The V end was cut by 2 bases, the J end by 5 bases, with 12 bases between. The CDR3 loop spans 15 amino acids. Germline values: CDR1 SGHNT, CDR2 YENEEA. The CDR3 nucleotides are TGTGCCAGCAGCTTAAGAGGGACTCATACCGGGGAGCTGTTTTTT. Its translation is CASSLRGTHTGELFF.

This clone was seen only once. The chain joins TRBV7-9 to TRBJ2-2, with D hard to call. Trimming took 2 bases from V and 3 from J, leaving 16 bases between them. CDR1 SEHNR and CDR2 FQNEAQ come from the germline V gene (reference sequence). The CDR3 loop spans 17 amino acids. In DNA, the CDR3 is TGTGCCAGCAGCTTATCATTCGTTCCCGGAGACACCGGGGAGCTGTTTTTT. Translation gives CASSLSFVPGDTGELFF.

This clone was seen a single time. The chain employs TRBV11-2 and TRBJ2-1, with 12 bases matching TRBD2. Germline V CDR1 and CDR2: SGHAT, FQNNGV. V lost 1 base, J lost 0 bases, and 7 bases stayed unmatched. CDR3 length: 19 amino acids. CDR3 coding DNA: TGTGCCAGCAGCTTAGGTGTTACTAGCGGGGGGAGCTCCTACAATGAGCAGTTCTTC. This sequence encodes CASSLGVTSGGSSYNEQFF. Full variable domain (remainder filled in from reference TRBV11-2 and TRBJ2-1): EAGVAQSPRYKIIEKRQSVAFWCNPISGHATLYWYQQILGQGPKLLIQFQNNGVVDDSQLPKDRFSAERLKGVDSTLKIQPAKLEDSAVYLCASSLGVTSGGSSYNEQFFGPGTRLTVL.

The rearrangement uses TRBV18 and TRBJ2-3, with TRBD2 matching 14 bases. The CDR3 has 17 residues. V was clipped by 2 bases and J by 1 base; unmatched bases: 2. Germline assignment: CDR1 KGHSH and CDR2 LQKENI. DNA for the CDR3: TGTGCCAGCTCACCAGGGACTAGCGGGAGTGGCACAGATACGCAGTATTTT. Protein sequence: CASSPGTSGSGTDTQYF.

The V gene is TRBV27, the J gene TRBJ2-3; 9 nucleotides line up with TRBD2. The CDR3 is made up of 16 amino acids. CDR1 is MNHEY, CDR2 SMNVEV, per germline (reference sequence). J lost 2 bases, V lost 1 base, and 4 bases had no gene match. The CDR3 protein is CASSLLASGATDTQYF. The CDR3 coding sequence is TGTGCCAGCAGTTTATTGGCTAGCGGGGCCACAGATACGCAGTATTTT.

The J gene is TRBJ2-7, the V gene TRBV29-1, with 7 bases matching TRBD1. The CDR3 sequence is 13 residues long. Trimming removed 6 bases from V and 0 bases from J; junction bases left unmatched: 5. Germline V gene data show CDR1 as SQVTM and CDR2 as ANQGSEA. CDR3 residues: CSVAGTVSYEQYF. The CDR3 DNA follows: TGCAGCGTGGCCGGGACAGTCTCCTACGAGCAGTACTTC.

The chain links TRBV15 to TRBJ1-5, with TRBD1 matching 7 bases. Germline V gives CDR1 LNHNV, CDR2 YYDKDF (reference sequence). There are 17 residues in the CDR3. Losses at the gene ends were 1 base for V and 1 base for J; bases not matched to a gene: 7. The CDR3 loop is CATSRARGGKSNQPQHF. In nucleotides, the CDR3 is TGTGCCACCAGCAGAGCCCGAGGGGGCAAGAGCAATCAGCCCCAGCATTTT.

This chain uses TRBV10-3 with TRBJ2-1; possibly TRBD2 for D (5 bases). The CDR3 has 15 residues. Per germline, CDR1 ENHRY and CDR2 SYGVKD. V shed 11 bases and J shed 4 bases, with 21 bases lying between them. CDR3 nucleotides: TGTGCCGCAAACAAAGGACTCAGAGAATACAATGAGCAGTTCTTC. Amino acid sequence: CAANKGLREYNEQFF.